The 31 T cell receptor beta chains presented below share a single source sample, sequenced in a study of blood T cells in healthy people across ages. Next came a second PCR, run for roughly 6 to 11 cycles, which used a sample-barcoded 5' primer along with a J-beta primer mix. TCRdb analysed the 5' RACE reads with MiXCR anew, one entry per CDR3 protein. This table has some 760,000 distinct CDR3 sequences, around a quarter appearing once. In addition, the sample was reused for a study of T cells of mothers and their children.

Input material: blood. Receptors were obtained from a boy aged 5-17 years in good health.

The chain employs TRBV6-2 or TRBV6-3 and TRBJ2-3; D is ambiguous. The CDR3 is 12 amino acids. Germline assignment: CDR1 MNHEY and CDR2 SVGEGT. V was shortened by 5 bases and J by 6 bases, with 9 bases between the two germline ends. CDR3 residues: CASSQAPDTQYF. In DNA, the CDR3 is TGTGCCAGCAGTCAAGCCCCGGATACGCAGTATTTT.

This sequence joins TRBV19 and TRBJ1-6; D gene unclear. CDR3 length equals 14 residues. Germline lookup yields CDR1 LNHDA and CDR2 SQIVND (reference sequence). Deletions cut 7 bases from V and 0 bases from J, with 7 bases between. This CDR3 reads CASTPGSYNSPLHF. The CDR3 DNA is TGTGCCAGTACCCCAGGCTCCTATAATTCACCCCTCCACTTT.

This clonotype was counted between two and nine times. CDR3 amino acids: CASSERGAQETQYF. The DNA for the CDR3 is TGTGCCAGCAGTGAGCGGGGGGCCCAAGAGACCCAGTACTTC. The chain employs TRBV12-3 or TRBV12-4 and TRBJ2-7; TRBD2 matches at 9 bases. The J call may be wrong; the DNA end is better matched by TRBJ2-5. The CDR3 totals 14 residues.

The chain employs TRBV20-1 and TRBJ1-1; TRBD1 matches 8 bases. Losses at the gene ends were 5 bases for V and 9 bases for J; bases not matched to a gene: 2. CDR1 is DFQATT and CDR2 is SNEGSKA in the germline V gene (reference sequence). The CDR3 length is 10 residues. As DNA, the CDR3 is TGCAGTGCTCGACAGGGGCAAGCTTTCTTT. Amino acid sequence: CSARQGQAFF.

V is TRBV20-1 and J is TRBJ2-5; 14 positions match TRBD2. Germline loops: CDR1 DFQATT, CDR2 SNEGSKA (reference sequence). This CDR3 is 15 amino acids long. With 5 bases clipped from V and 4 bases from J, the junction kept 6 bases outside the gene matches. DNA for the CDR3: TGCAGTGCTGGGACTAGCGGGGGTTGGGTAGAGACCCAGTACTTC. This translates into CSAGTSGGWVETQYF.

V and J are TRBV12-3 or TRBV12-4 and TRBJ2-1; D is possibly TRBD2 (6 bases). There are 14 residues in the CDR3. V was cut by 6 bases and J by 7 bases, with 16 bases left in between. Written as DNA, the CDR3 is TGTGCCAGCAGCTTGGGGGGAGTGGGGAATGAGCAGTTCTTC. Amino acids: CASSLGGVGNEQFF.

This clonotype was seen only a few times. This CDR3 reads CASSFLGAGGLETQYF. The CDR3 coding sequence is TGTGCCAGCAGTTTCTTAGGAGCGGGGGGTTTGGAGACCCAGTACTTC. This sequence joins TRBV12-3 or TRBV12-4 and TRBJ2-1; TRBD2 aligns across 9 bases. Judging by the DNA end, TRBJ2-5 fits better; the J call may be wrong. The CDR3 is 16 amino acids.

This chain joins TRBV7-9 and TRBJ1-3; D is ambiguous. V was clipped by 1 base and J by 0 bases, with 4 bases between them. CDR3 size: 14 residues. Germline V gene sequence: CDR1 SEHNR, CDR2 FQNEAQ (reference sequence). CDR3 amino acids: CASSLDDSGNTIYF. CDR3 sequence (DNA): TGTGCCAGCAGCTTAGACGACTCTGGAAACACCATATATTTT. Drawing the rest from reference TRBV7-9 and TRBJ1-3, the complete variable domain is DTGVSQNPRHKITKRGQNVTFRCDPISEHNRLYWYRQTLGQGPEFLTYFQNEAQLEKSRLLSDRFSAERPKGSFSTLEIQRTEQGDSAMYLCASSLDDSGNTIYFGEGSWLTVV.

This clonotype turned up a few times. The chain joins TRBV5-1 to TRBJ2-3; the match to TRBD2 covers 9 bases. The trim removed 2 bases at V and 0 bases at J, leaving 4 bases unmatched. The CDR3 is 16 amino acids. From germline, CDR1 is SGHRS and CDR2 YFSETQ. CDR3 residues: CASSFKTSGSTDTQYF. CDR3 bases: TGCGCCAGCAGCTTCAAGACTAGCGGAAGCACAGATACGCAGTATTTT.

The chain has TRBV7-2 and TRBJ2-4; TRBD2 might be the D (5 bases). This CDR3 has 14 amino acids. CDR1 is SGHTA, CDR2 FQGNSA, per germline. Trimming pared 1 base from V and 9 bases from J, leaving 13 bases between. The chain's CDR3 is CASSLGQEEAIQYF. Here the CDR3 DNA reads TGTGCCAGCAGCTTAGGGCAGGAGGAGGCCATTCAGTACTTC. The variable domain in full, with the rest retrieved from reference TRBV7-2 and TRBJ2-4, is GAGVSQSPSNKVTEKGKDVELRCDPISGHTALYWYRQSLGQGLEFLIYFQGNSAPDKSGLPSDRFSAERTGGSVSTLTIQRTQQEDSAVYLCASSLGQEEAIQYFGAGTRLSVL.

Remarks on this clonotype: One junction end disagrees with the germline gene, perhaps due to a read error. The V gene is TRBV7-3, the J gene TRBJ2-4; D might be TRBD2 (5 bases). Germline V gene data show CDR1 as SGHTA and CDR2 as FQGTGA. CDR3 size: 14 residues. The CDR3 bases are TGTGCCAGCAGCCCCCGGGGTGTAGAAAACGTTCAGTACTTC. Protein sequence: CASSPRGVENVQYF.

This clonotype was observed a handful of times. The CDR3 DNA sequence: TGTGCCAGCACCTGGGGAGGATCTAGCACAGATACGCAGTATTTT. Translating gives CASTWGGSSTDTQYF. The V call is TRBV6-1, the J call TRBJ2-3, with TRBD2 as a possible D gene (6 bases). The CDR3 sequence is 15 residues long. V lost 7 bases to trimming and J lost 0 bases, with 14 bases between them. The germline CDR1 and CDR2 sequences are MNHNS and SASEGT.

This clonotype has a handful of counts. The chain carries TRBV6-1 and TRBJ2-5; D uncertain. CDR3 size: 12 residues. From germline, CDR1 is MNHNS and CDR2 SASEGT. The V end was cut by 6 bases, the J end by 5 bases, with 10 bases between. Here the CDR3 DNA reads TGTGCCAGCAGCGATTGGTGGGAGACCCAGTACTTC. It encodes CASSDWWETQYF.

Ten or more counts support this clonotype. This chain connects TRBV28 to TRBJ1-3; D gene unclear. Germline V gives CDR1 MDHEN, CDR2 SYDVKM. There are 16 residues in the CDR3. V was shortened by 0 bases and J by 4 bases, with 13 bases between the two germline ends. CDR3: CASSLWGEGPGNTIYF. The CDR3 DNA reads as TGTGCCAGCAGTTTATGGGGAGAGGGCCCCGGAAACACCATATATTTT.

This clonotype was observed a few times. The CDR3 DNA follows: TGCAGTGCTAGAGTCATCAATCCGACTAGCCTTTACAATGAGCAGTTCTTC. As protein: CSARVINPTSLYNEQFF. This chain connects TRBV20-1 to TRBJ2-5, with TRBD2 matching 7 bases. Judging by the DNA end, TRBJ2-1 fits better; the J call may be wrong. The CDR3 sequence is 17 residues long. The germline V gene has CDR1 DFQATT and CDR2 SNEGSKA (reference sequence).

A single count supports this clonotype. This chain connects TRBV9 to TRBJ1-1; D might be TRBD1 (6 bases). CDR3 size: 13 residues. V was cut by 3 bases and J by 11 bases, with 17 bases left in between. Germline values: CDR1 SGDLS, CDR2 YYNGEE. The CDR3 reads CASSAEGWGAAFF. The CDR3 DNA follows: TGTGCCAGCAGCGCCGAGGGCTGGGGGGCTGCTTTCTTT.

This chain links TRBV4-1 with TRBJ1-5, with D possibly TRBD1 on 5 matching bases. The V and J ends lost 3 bases and 0 bases respectively, with 9 bases between them. The CDR3 runs 15 residues. CDR1 is MGHRA, CDR2 YSYEKL, per germline. Here the CDR3 reads CASSHPDNSNQPQHF. The CDR3 region has the DNA TGCGCCAGCAGCCATCCGGACAATAGCAATCAGCCCCAGCATTTT.

This chain links TRBV10-3 with TRBJ2-1; D gene unclear. The germline V gene has CDR1 ENHRY and CDR2 SYGVKD. The CDR3 loop spans 13 amino acids. Trimming removed 8 bases from V and 0 bases from J, with 8 bases in between. CDR3 region: CAIADSSYNEQFF. CDR3 coding DNA: TGTGCCATCGCCGATAGCTCCTACAATGAGCAGTTCTTC.

This chain connects TRBV20-1 to TRBJ2-3; maybe TRBD2 (5 bases). V was trimmed by 3 bases and J by 7 bases, leaving 17 bases between them. This CDR3 has 14 residues. Germline V gives CDR1 DFQATT, CDR2 SNEGSKA (reference sequence). The CDR3 spells CSASMPSTGYTQYF. The CDR3 DNA follows: TGCAGTGCTAGTATGCCTAGCACCGGATATACGCAGTATTTT.

V is TRBV27 and J is TRBJ2-7; D is perhaps TRBD2 (5 bases). This CDR3 comprises 14 residues. V shed 5 bases and J shed 3 bases, with 14 bases lying between them. In germline, CDR1 is MNHEY, CDR2 SMNVEV (reference sequence). The CDR3 DNA follows: TGTGCCAGCAGTACGGCTAGCTCGGACTACGAGCAGTACTTC. This encodes CASSTASSDYEQYF.

The chain combines TRBV12-3 or TRBV12-4 with TRBJ2-7, with 13 positions matching TRBD2. V lost 1 base to trimming and J lost 10 bases; unmatched junction nucleotides: 7. The CDR3 consists of 15 residues. The CDR3 spells CASSLGPGLAGDQYF. CDR3 nucleotide sequence: TGTGCCAGCAGTTTAGGGCCCGGACTAGCGGGAGATCAGTACTTC.

The chain uses TRBV20-1 and TRBJ1-4, with 8 bases that match TRBD1. The junction had 7 bases not matched to a gene; V was cut back by 5 bases and J by 8 bases. There are 13 residues in the CDR3. Germline lookup yields CDR1 DFQATT and CDR2 SNEGSKA (reference sequence). The CDR3 sequence: CSAAQGVREKLFF. In nucleotides, the CDR3 is TGCAGTGCTGCACAGGGGGTTAGGGAAAAACTGTTTTTT.

This clonotype was found many times. The chain couples TRBV14 to TRBJ2-7; 7 nucleotides line up with TRBD1. This CDR3 has 18 residues. Looked up from germline, CDR1 is SGHDN and CDR2 is FVKESK. Unmatched junction bases numbered 11, after V lost 0 bases and J lost 0 bases. The CDR3, as DNA: TGTGCCAGCAGCCAAGAAGGGGAATGGGACAGACCCTCCTACGAGCAGTACTTC. Translating it yields CASSQEGEWDRPSYEQYF. Complete variable domain (other parts from reference TRBV14 and TRBJ2-7): EAGVTQFPSHSVIEKGQTVTLRCDPISGHDNLYWYRRVMGKEIKFLLHFVKESKQDESGMPNNRFLAERTGGTYSTLKVQPAELEDSGVYFCASSQEGEWDRPSYEQYFGPGTRLTVT.

This clonotype was recorded at least ten times. The rearrangement uses TRBV25-1 and TRBJ2-1; D gene ambiguous. CDR1 and CDR2 from the germline V gene are MGHDK and SYGVNS. The germline V and J ends were trimmed by 4 bases and 7 bases, with 5 bases remaining between them. The CDR3 consists of 11 residues. CDR3: CASSVRNEQFF. CDR3 DNA sequence: TGTGCCAGCAGTGTTAGAAATGAGCAGTTCTTC.

V gene TRBV13 combines with J gene TRBJ1-1; D ambiguous. Between the trimmed V and J ends, which lost 5 bases and 0 bases, there was a span of 10 bases. Germline-derived CDR1 and CDR2 are PRHDT and FYEKMQ (reference sequence). The length of the CDR3 is 14 residues. The CDR3 loop reads CASSDGSMNTEAFF. The CDR3 nucleotides are TGTGCCAGCAGCGACGGGAGTATGAACACTGAAGCTTTCTTT.

This rearrangement joins TRBV30 to TRBJ1-3, with D hard to call. The CDR3 loop spans 14 amino acids. The V end lost 3 bases, the J end lost 0 bases, and 9 bases lay between the germline ends. Looked up from germline, CDR1 is GTSNPN and CDR2 is SVGIG (reference sequence). CDR3 sequence: CAWRAYSSGNTIYF. For the CDR3, the DNA is TGTGCCTGGAGAGCTTATAGCTCTGGAAACACCATATATTTT.

As concerns this clonotype: Since no conserved phenylalanine or tryptophan closes the CDR3, a read error is the likely cause. The gene calls are TRBV7-9 and TRBJ2-3; TRBD2 agrees at 7 bases. This CDR3 comprises 15 residues. Germline CDR1 SEHNR, CDR2 FQNEAQ (reference sequence). V was clipped by 0 bases and J by 1 base; unmatched bases: 1. The CDR3 protein is CASSLAAGRTDTQYL. The CDR3 nucleotides are TGTGCCAGCAGCTTAGCAGCGGGGCGCACAGATACGCAGTATTTA.

CDR3 sequence (DNA): TGTGCCAGCAGCGTAGGAGCAGGGGACACTGAAGCTTTCTTT. This translates into CASSVGAGDTEAFF. V is TRBV9 and J is TRBJ1-1; weak D call: TRBD1 (6 bases). The CDR3 totals 14 residues. Germline CDR1 reads SGDLS; CDR2 reads YYNGEE. The ends were cut back, 0 bases at V and 3 bases at J, with 9 bases in the middle.

This chain uses TRBV11-1 with TRBJ1-5; weak D call: TRBD1 (5 bases). Germline assignment: CDR1 SGHAT and CDR2 FQDESV (reference sequence). This CDR3 is built from 20 residues. The V gene lost 5 bases and the J gene lost 0 bases, with 26 bases spanning the gap. CDR3: CASSQHTGTLFSNSNQPQHF. The CDR3 DNA reads TGTGCCAGCAGCCAGCACACAGGTACTCTCTTCAGCAATAGCAATCAGCCCCAGCATTTT.

This clonotype showed up just a few times. The rearrangement uses TRBV25-1 and TRBJ1-5; a weak D match, TRBD1 (5 bases). V was cut by 2 bases and J by 7 bases, with 12 bases left in between. CDR3 size: 14 residues. Per germline, CDR1 MGHDK and CDR2 SYGVNS. This chain's CDR3 is CASSELDSRQPQHF. In DNA, the CDR3 is TGTGCCAGCAGTGAACTCGACAGCCGCCAGCCCCAGCATTTT.

CDR3 in DNA: TGTGCCAGCAGTAGGTCGGGGGTGACTGAAGCTTTCTTT. Its translation is CASSRSGVTEAFF. V usage is TRBV12-3 or TRBV12-4 and J usage is TRBJ1-1; possibly TRBD1 for D (5 bases). Trimming removed 5 bases from V and 5 bases from J, with 12 bases in between. The CDR3 loop spans 13 amino acids.